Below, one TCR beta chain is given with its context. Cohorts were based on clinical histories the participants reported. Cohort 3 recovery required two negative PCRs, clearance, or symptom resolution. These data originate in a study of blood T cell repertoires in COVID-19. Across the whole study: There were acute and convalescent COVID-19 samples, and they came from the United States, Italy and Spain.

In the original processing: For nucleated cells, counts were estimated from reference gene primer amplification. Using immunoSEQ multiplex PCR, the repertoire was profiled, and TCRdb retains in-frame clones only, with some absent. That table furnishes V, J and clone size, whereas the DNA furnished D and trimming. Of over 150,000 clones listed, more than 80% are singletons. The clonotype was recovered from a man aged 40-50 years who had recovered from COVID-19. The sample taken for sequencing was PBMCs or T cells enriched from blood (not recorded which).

CDR3 region: CASSSPDNEQFF. Written as DNA, the CDR3 is TGCGCCAGCAGCTCCCCTGACAATGAGCAGTTCTTC. This rearrangement joins TRBV5-1 to TRBJ2-1; D unclear. This CDR3 is 12 amino acids long. Germline loops: CDR1 SGHRS, CDR2 YFSETQ. V was clipped by 3 bases and J by 5 bases, with 6 bases between them.